Presented here are 27 T cell receptor beta chains from one specimen sequenced in a study of T cells in localized non-small cell lung cancer. TCRdb keeps only in-frame clones here, not all; method: immunoSEQ multiplex PCR. The data show some 10,000 clones, 80% to 90% seen once. The material was peripheral blood, obtained before any cancer treatment. The receptors here all came from an older male donor with stage III lung adenocarcinoma.

This chain uses TRBV9 with TRBJ2-3, with D perhaps matching TRBD1 or TRBD2 (5 bases each). This CDR3 contains 15 residues. The V gene's germline CDR1 is SGDLS and CDR2 YYNGEE. V was shortened by 3 bases and J by 0 bases, with 11 bases between the two germline ends. CDR3 DNA sequence: TGTGCCAGCAGCGACTGGGGGAGAAGCACAGATACGCAGTATTTT. This sequence encodes CASSDWGRSTDTQYF. Full variable domain (outside the CDR3, taken from reference TRBV9 and TRBJ2-3): DSGVTQTPKHLITATGQRVTLRCSPRSGDLSVYWYQQSLDQGLQFLIQYYNGEERAKGNILERFSAQQFPDLHSELNLSSLELGDSALYFCASSDWGRSTDTQYFGPGTRLTVL.

The V gene is TRBV6-1, the J gene TRBJ2-2; a possible D gene is TRBD2 (6 bases). Trimming removed 7 bases from V and 3 bases from J, with 12 bases in between. Germline CDR1 reads MNHNS; CDR2 reads SASEGT. The CDR3 contains 14 residues. The CDR3 reads CASMRDPDTGELFF. The CDR3 region has the DNA TGTGCCAGCATGCGGGACCCCGACACCGGGGAGCTGTTTTTT.

V usage is TRBV6-5 and J usage is TRBJ2-2; D uncertain. Trimming stripped 6 bases from V and 1 base from J, with 3 bases between. The length of the CDR3 is 12 residues. The germline V gene has CDR1 MNHEY and CDR2 SVGAGI. CDR3 in amino acids: CASSRNTGELFF. The CDR3 DNA reads as TGTGCCAGCAGCAGGAACACCGGGGAGCTGTTTTTT.

The chain is built from TRBV7-9 and TRBJ2-2, with a possible D match to TRBD1 (6 bases). In germline, CDR1 is SEHNR, CDR2 FQNEAQ (reference sequence). V was trimmed by 5 bases and J by 5 bases, leaving 9 bases between them. The CDR3 has 13 residues. CDR3 protein: CASSLQGTGELFF. CDR3 DNA: TGTGCCAGCAGCCTCCAGGGGACCGGGGAGCTGTTTTTT.

This chain links TRBV7-7 with TRBJ2-7; 7 bases map to TRBD2. The J segment lost 2 bases and the V segment lost 3 bases, leaving 7 bases of the junction unmatched. Germline-derived CDR1 and CDR2 are SSHAT and FNYEAQ (reference sequence). This CDR3 contains 15 residues. CDR3 DNA: TGTGCCAGCAGCTTCAGACTAGCACCTCCCTACGAGCAGTACTTC. Its protein product is CASSFRLAPPYEQYF. Combining the CDR3 with reference TRBV7-7 and TRBJ2-7 gives the whole variable domain GAGVSQSPRYKVTKRGQDVTLRCDPISSHATLYWYQQALGQGPEFLTYFNYEAQPDKSGLPSDRFSAERPEGSISTLTIQRTEQRDSAMYRCASSFRLAPPYEQYFGPGTRLTVT.

About this clone itself: Germline is not matched at one junction end, which may reflect a read error. This chain uses TRBV7-8 with TRBJ2-1; the match to TRBD2 covers 7 bases. Germline lookup yields CDR1 SGHVS and CDR2 FQNEAQ. The CDR3 length is 12 residues. CDR3 loop: CSSGDPYNEQFF. CDR3 bases: TGTTCCAGCGGGGACCCCTACAATGAGCAGTTCTTC.

This clone showed up just a few times. The V call is TRBV7-9, the J call TRBJ2-4, with 9 bases aligning to TRBD2. The germline V gene encodes CDR1 SEHNR and CDR2 FQNEAQ (reference sequence). The trim removed 1 base at V and 8 bases at J, leaving 6 bases unmatched. This CDR3 is 15 amino acids long. The CDR3 DNA sequence: TGTGCCAGCAGCTTAGTAGGCGGGGGGGAAGACATTCAGTACTTC. Amino acids: CASSLVGGGEDIQYF. Supplemented by reference TRBV7-9 and TRBJ2-4, the full variable domain reads DTGVSQNPRHKITKRGQNVTFRCDPISEHNRLYWYRQTLGQGPEFLTYFQNEAQLEKSRLLSDRFSAERPKGSFSTLEIQRTEQGDSAMYLCASSLVGGGEDIQYFGAGTRLSVL.

The CDR3 bases are TGTGCCACCATCGGGACCCCTCTTCAGAGCTCTGGAAACACCATATATTTT. Amino acid sequence: CATIGTPLQSSGNTIYF. The chain employs TRBV2 and TRBJ1-3, with D possibly matching TRBD1 (5 bases). Per germline, CDR1 SNHLY and CDR2 FYNNEI. Trimming pared 10 bases from V and 0 bases from J, leaving 22 bases between. This CDR3 has 17 residues.

This clone was counted only a few times. The chain is built from TRBV7-9 and TRBJ2-3, with 7 bases that match TRBD2. The V gene end was trimmed by 1 base and the J gene end by 2 bases; junction bases not matched to a gene: 6. CDR3 length: 16 residues. Germline V gives CDR1 SEHNR, CDR2 FQNEAQ (reference sequence). The CDR3 spells CASSLERGVPTDTQYF. As DNA, the CDR3 is TGTGCCAGCAGCTTAGAACGGGGGGTCCCCACAGATACGCAGTATTTT.

The chain has TRBV4-1 and TRBJ1-4; TRBD1 matches at 7 bases. The CDR3 spans 17 residues. CDR1 and CDR2 (germline): MGHRA, YSYEKL. Trimming removed 3 bases from V and 4 bases from J; junction bases left unmatched: 11. The CDR3 sequence is CASSQKTGSEINEKLFF. The CDR3 DNA reads TGCGCCAGCAGCCAGAAGACAGGGTCTGAGATTAATGAAAAACTGTTTTTT.

CDR3 sequence reads: CASSTISGAVYNEQFF. CDR3 DNA: TGCGCCAGCAGCACCATTAGCGGGGCGGTCTACAATGAGCAGTTCTTC. The rearrangement links TRBV5-1 to TRBJ2-1; 8 nucleotides align to TRBD2. CDR3 length equals 16 residues. CDR1 and CDR2 from the germline V gene are SGHRS and YFSETQ. Unmatched junction bases numbered 9, after V lost 4 bases and J lost 3 bases.

The V and J genes are TRBV5-4 and TRBJ1-5, with TRBD1 as a possible D gene (6 bases). The CDR3 consists of 14 residues. Germline values: CDR1 SGHNT, CDR2 YYREEE (reference sequence). Trimming removed 4 bases at V and 2 bases at J, with 10 bases between. Here the CDR3 DNA reads TGTGCCAGCAGCCCGGGGGCGGGCAATCAGCCCCAGCATTTT. Translating it yields CASSPGAGNQPQHF.

CDR3 in amino acids: CASSQTMNTEAFF. CDR3 in DNA: TGCGCCAGCAGCCAAACCATGAACACTGAAGCTTTCTTT. The chain joins TRBV4-3 to TRBJ1-1; D remains ambiguous. This CDR3 is built from 13 residues. Germline V gene lookup returns CDR1 LGHNA and CDR2 YSLEER. V dropped 2 bases and J dropped 0 bases, with 4 bases sitting between them.

This clone has a single count. This chain links TRBV13 with TRBJ2-3; TRBD2 agrees at 7 bases. CDR3 length equals 17 residues. In germline, CDR1 is PRHDT, CDR2 FYEKMQ (reference sequence). Trimming cost V 0 bases and J 0 bases; bases outside gene matches: 6. The CDR3 region is CASSLGYSGLSTDTQYF. The CDR3 DNA follows: TGTGCCAGCAGCTTAGGCTATAGCGGGCTAAGCACAGATACGCAGTATTTT.

The chain links TRBV18 to TRBJ1-5, with D hard to call. V dropped 4 bases and J dropped 10 bases, with 17 bases sitting between them. Germline values: CDR1 KGHSH, CDR2 LQKENI. This CDR3 has 14 amino acids. CDR3 nucleotides: TGTGCCAGCTCACTTTCGGGATCTCAGACTCCCCAGCATTTT. Its translation is CASSLSGSQTPQHF. The variable domain in full, completed from reference TRBV18 and TRBJ1-5, reads NAGVMQNPRHLVRRRGQEARLRCSPMKGHSHVYWYRQLPEEGLKFMVYLQKENIIDESGMPKERFSAEFPKEGPSILRIQQVVRGDSAAYFCASSLSGSQTPQHFGDGTRLSIL.

The V call is TRBV6-5, the J call TRBJ2-3, with 7 positions matching TRBD1. The CDR3 length is 14 residues. Germline-derived CDR1 and CDR2 are MNHEY and SVGAGI. V lost 0 bases, J lost 4 bases, and 1 base stayed unmatched. CDR3 in DNA: TGTGCCAGCAGTTACTCGACAGGGTCAGATACGCAGTATTTT. It codes for CASSYSTGSDTQYF.

V is TRBV6-5 and J is TRBJ1-5; a possible D gene is TRBD1 (5 bases). The CDR3 loop spans 13 amino acids. The germline V gene encodes CDR1 MNHEY and CDR2 SVGAGI. Trimming cost V 5 bases and J 7 bases, with 12 bases left between them. CDR3 DNA: TGTGCCAGCAGTAGGGGACTTTGGCAGCCCCAGCATTTT. Protein product: CASSRGLWQPQHF.

This clone has a handful of counts. The chain joins TRBV7-9 to TRBJ1-6; 9 bases align to TRBD1. This CDR3 has 15 residues. Germline CDR1 and CDR2: SEHNR and FQNEAQ (reference sequence). With V trimmed by 0 bases and J by 12 bases, 6 bases remained unmatched. DNA for the CDR3: TGTGCCAGCAGCTTAGCGGGGGACAGGGTGCGACCCCTCCACTTT. Translating it yields CASSLAGDRVRPLHF.

This clone was observed once. The chain is built from TRBV7-2 and TRBJ1-5; TRBD1 aligns across 9 bases. The V gene's germline CDR1 is SGHTA and CDR2 FQGNSA. The V and J ends lost 5 bases and 7 bases, in that order; junction bases with no gene match: 6. This CDR3 contains 14 residues. The DNA of the CDR3 is TGTGCCAGCAGCGAACAGGGGGCGGGCCAGCCCCAGCATTTT. This encodes CASSEQGAGQPQHF.

This chain connects TRBV2 to TRBJ2-2, with TRBD1 matching 9 bases. With V trimmed by 6 bases and J by 1 base, 3 bases remained unmatched. The CDR3 loop spans 15 amino acids. Germline loops: CDR1 SNHLY, CDR2 FYNNEI. The DNA for the CDR3 is TGTGCCAGCAGCCAGGACAGGGGGAACACCGGGGAGCTGTTTTTT. This codes for CASSQDRGNTGELFF.

The rearrangement links TRBV7-3 to TRBJ2-2; tentatively, D is TRBD2 (5 bases). The CDR3 runs 14 residues. Germline CDR1 is SGHTA and CDR2 is FQGTGA. Between the trimmed V and J ends, which lost 5 bases and 4 bases, there was a span of 11 bases. The CDR3 bases are TGTGCCAGCAGCCCCTTTGCGGGCACCGGGGAGCTGTTTTTT. Its protein is CASSPFAGTGELFF.

By its share, this clone is medium-sized (0.01 to 0.1%). The chain joins TRBV4-1 to TRBJ1-1; 9 nucleotides line up with TRBD1. The ends lost 3 bases at V and 3 bases at J; junction bases unmatched: 5. Germline CDR1 MGHRA, CDR2 YSYEKL. The CDR3 loop spans 15 amino acids. The CDR3 DNA reads as TGCGCCAGCAGCCACTCGGGACAGGGTGACACTGAAGCTTTCTTT. The encoded protein is CASSHSGQGDTEAFF.

This chain joins TRBV5-1 and TRBJ2-5; 8 bases are a match to TRBD2. In germline, CDR1 is SGHRS, CDR2 YFSETQ. V gave up 4 bases and J gave up 10 bases; unmatched junction bases: 9. The CDR3 is 13 residues long. CDR3 region: CASSVTGTRGQYF. Written as DNA, the CDR3 is TGCGCCAGCAGCGTTACCGGGACTAGAGGCCAGTACTTC.

The rearrangement uses TRBV7-9 and TRBJ2-6; no firm D call. Per germline, CDR1 SEHNR and CDR2 FQNEAQ (reference sequence). This CDR3 comprises 18 residues. Deletions cut 1 base from V and 4 bases from J, with 17 bases between. The DNA for the CDR3 is TGTGCCAGCAGCTTAGAAGGCACACTGCCTCGGGGGGCCAACGTCCTGACTTTC. Translated: CASSLEGTLPRGANVLTF.

The CDR3: CSVEQGAKQETQYF. Here the CDR3 DNA reads TGCAGCGTTGAACAAGGGGCAAAACAAGAGACCCAGTACTTC. The V call is TRBV29-1, the J call TRBJ2-5; a weak D match, TRBD1 (5 bases). V was cut by 2 bases and J by 2 bases, with 12 bases left in between. The germline gives CDR1 SQVTM, CDR2 ANQGSEA. CDR3 size: 14 residues.

The V and J genes are TRBV7-2 and TRBJ2-6; D is possibly TRBD2 (6 bases). Trimming removed 4 bases from V and 5 bases from J, with 21 bases in between. Germline values: CDR1 SGHTA, CDR2 FQGNSA. The CDR3 sequence is 18 residues long. The CDR3 reads CASSSVGRRQSRANVLTF. The CDR3 bases are TGTGCCAGCAGCTCAGTCGGGAGACGACAAAGTCGGGCCAACGTCCTGACTTTC.

V usage is TRBV25-1 and J usage is TRBJ1-2, with D possibly being TRBD1 (6 bases). The CDR3 sequence is 14 residues long. Deletions cut 2 bases from V and 4 bases from J, with 11 bases between. Germline CDR1 is MGHDK and CDR2 is SYGVNS. The DNA of the CDR3 is TGTGCCAGCAGTGAAACAGGGTCCGGCTATGGCTACACCTTC. It specifies CASSETGSGYGYTF.